This passage covers 18 T cell receptor beta chains from one sample sequenced in a study of siplizumab effects on memory and regulatory T cells. Clones were read by immunoSEQ multiplex PCR, and TCRdb kept only the in-frame ones, dropping some. The sample lists 50,000 or so clones, approximately 95% occurring once. Input material: CD8+ T cells sorted from blood. The origin of the receptors is a human donor in good health.

CDR3: CASSLESWGETQYF. CDR3 in DNA: TGCGCCAGCAGCTTGGAATCGTGGGGGGAGACCCAGTACTTC. The J gene is TRBJ2-5, the V gene TRBV5-1, with D perhaps being TRBD1 or TRBD2 (5 bases each). The CDR3 has 14 residues. V lost 0 bases to trimming and J lost 5 bases, with 11 bases between them. CDR1 and CDR2 (germline): SGHRS, YFSETQ.

The V and J genes are TRBV4-1 and TRBJ2-7; 8 bases are shared with TRBD2. After removal of 4 bases from V and 6 bases from J, the junction contained 8 bases not matched to a gene. Per germline, CDR1 MGHRA and CDR2 YSYEKL. The CDR3 totals 14 residues. CDR3 residues: CASSPGGSGAEQYF. DNA of the CDR3: TGCGCCAGCAGCCCCGGGGGTAGCGGGGCCGAGCAGTACTTC.

The chain combines TRBV27 with TRBJ2-7, with D uncertain. The CDR3 runs 15 residues. Trimming left V 5 bases short and J 2 bases short, with 16 bases between. Germline assignment: CDR1 MNHEY and CDR2 SMNVEV (reference sequence). The CDR3 DNA follows: TGTGCCAGCAGTACCAAAGGTGCACCCGCCTACGAGCAGTACTTC. This codes for CASSTKGAPAYEQYF.

This chain connects TRBV11-3 to TRBJ2-2; 8 bases agree with TRBD2. With 3 bases clipped from V and 4 bases from J, the junction kept 7 bases outside the gene matches. Germline CDR1 is SGHNT and CDR2 is YENEEA. The CDR3 runs to 16 residues. The CDR3 region is CASSFWAAGATGELFF. Here the CDR3 DNA reads TGTGCCAGCAGCTTCTGGGCAGCGGGAGCCACCGGGGAGCTGTTTTTT. Combining the CDR3 with reference TRBV11-3 and TRBJ2-2 gives the whole variable domain EAGVVQSPRYKIIEKKQPVAFWCNPISGHNTLYWYLQNLGQGPELLIRYENEEAVDDSQLPKDRFSAERLKGVDSTLKIQPAELGDSAVYLCASSFWAAGATGELFFGEGSRLTVL.

The chain employs TRBV5-4 and TRBJ2-5; 11 nucleotides agree with TRBD2. The DNA end is a closer match to TRBJ2-7, so the J assignment may be wrong. The CDR3 is 16 amino acids. Germline V gene sequence: CDR1 SGHNT, CDR2 YYREEE (reference sequence). The CDR3 region is CASSVGLAGVSYEQYF. CDR3 bases: TGTGCCAGCAGCGTAGGACTAGCGGGTGTCTCCTACGAGCAGTACTTC.

A single count supports this clone. V and J are TRBV21-1 and TRBJ1-2; TRBD1 is the table's D call, not checked against the DNA. TRBV21-1 is deemed a pseudogene. The CDR3 spans 16 residues. The DNA for the CDR3 is TGTGCCAGCAGCAAAGATCAGGGCAGGATCAGCTATGGCTACACCTTC. This gives the protein CASSKDQGRISYGYTF.

The CDR3 nucleotides are TGTGCCAGCAACACAGGGGGCTTCTACACCTTC. It codes for CASNTGGFYTF. This chain connects TRBV2 to TRBJ1-2; 9 bases are shared with TRBD1. Per germline, CDR1 SNHLY and CDR2 FYNNEI. The V segment lost 7 bases and the J segment 10 bases; nucleotides outside the gene matches: 4. CDR3 length: 11 amino acids.

V gene TRBV29-1 combines with J gene TRBJ2-1; D is ambiguous. The CDR3 spans 10 residues. The V and J ends lost 4 bases and 5 bases respectively, with 3 bases between them. Looked up from germline, CDR1 is SQVTM and CDR2 is ANQGSEA. DNA of the CDR3: TGCAGCGTTGCCGACAATGAGCAGTTCTTC. This codes for CSVADNEQFF.

This clone counts as medium-sized. The chain uses TRBV9 and TRBJ2-7; TRBD1 matches 9 bases. The germline V gene encodes CDR1 SGDLS and CDR2 YYNGEE. The CDR3 runs to 14 residues. J lost 7 bases, V lost 3 bases, and 8 bases had no gene match. CDR3: CASSANDRGGEQYF. The DNA for the CDR3 is TGTGCCAGCAGCGCCAATGACAGGGGGGGAGAGCAGTACTTC.

The rearrangement uses TRBV19 and TRBJ2-7; 8 nucleotides line up with TRBD1. Unmatched junction bases numbered 3, after V lost 1 base and J lost 7 bases. The CDR3 runs to 13 residues. Germline V gene sequence: CDR1 LNHDA, CDR2 SQIVND (reference sequence). As DNA, the CDR3 is TGTGCCAGTAGTATAGGAACAGGGGGAGAGCAGTACTTC. Its translation is CASSIGTGGEQYF.

V is TRBV5-1 and J is TRBJ2-7, with D hard to call. Germline assignment: CDR1 SGHRS and CDR2 YFSETQ. The CDR3 has 14 amino acids. Between the trimmed V and J ends, which lost 0 bases and 2 bases, there was a span of 9 bases. The CDR3 is CASSLVAPTYEQYF. CDR3 sequence (DNA): TGCGCCAGCAGCTTGGTGGCACCAACCTACGAGCAGTACTTC.

V gene TRBV6-1 combines with J gene TRBJ1-1; 7 bases align to TRBD1. Germline trimming cut 1 base from V and 1 base from J; bases unmatched to any gene: 6. The CDR3 loop spans 16 amino acids. The germline gives CDR1 MNHNS, CDR2 SASEGT. As DNA, the CDR3 is TGTGCCAGCAGTGAAGGTATAGGGGGCCAGAACACTGAAGCTTTCTTT. Residues: CASSEGIGGQNTEAFF.

This chain joins TRBV2 and TRBJ1-2; 9 positions agree with TRBD1. CDR3 size: 12 residues. CDR1 SNHLY and CDR2 FYNNEI come from the germline V gene. The junction had 9 bases not matched to a gene; V was cut back by 11 bases and J by 8 bases. The CDR3 region is CAGRDREWGYTF. The CDR3 bases are TGTGCCGGACGGGACAGGGAATGGGGCTACACCTTC.

V is TRBV5-6 and J is TRBJ1-1, with 7 nucleotides matching TRBD1. Germline CDR1 and CDR2: SGHDT and YYEEEE. The CDR3 is 14 amino acids. The junction had 7 bases not matched to a gene; V was cut back by 7 bases and J by 1 base. CDR3 nucleotides: TGTGCCAGCCGTAAAACAGGGGCGAACACTGAAGCTTTCTTT. Translating gives CASRKTGANTEAFF. The full variable domain, completed using reference TRBV5-6 and TRBJ1-1, is DAGVTQSPTHLIKTRGQQVTLRCSPKSGHDTVSWYQQALGQGPQFIFQYYEEEERQRGNFPDRFSGHQFPNYSSELNVNALLLGDSALYLCASRKTGANTEAFFGQGTRLTVV.

A single count supports this clone. The chain is built from TRBV29-1 and TRBJ2-1, with 8 positions matching TRBD1. Germline CDR1 and CDR2: SQVTM and ANQGSEA. V was pared by 6 bases and J by 5 bases, with 6 bases of the junction left unmatched. CDR3 length equals 13 residues. CDR3 residues: CSVDRGVHNEQFF. In DNA, the CDR3 is TGCAGCGTCGACAGGGGAGTCCACAATGAGCAGTTCTTC.

The J gene is TRBJ2-7, the V gene TRBV30; 10 bases match TRBD2. There are 14 residues in the CDR3. Losses at the gene ends were 3 bases for V and 5 bases for J; bases not matched to a gene: 7. The germline V gene encodes CDR1 GTSNPN and CDR2 SVGIG (reference sequence). The CDR3 nucleotides read TGTGCCTGGAGCGCGCTAGCGGGAGTCGACGAGCAGTACTTC. Residues: CAWSALAGVDEQYF.

The chain employs TRBV29-1 and TRBJ2-1, with 8 bases matching TRBD2. The CDR3 has 16 residues. Germline CDR1 is SQVTM and CDR2 is ANQGSEA. Trimming took 3 bases from V and 4 from J; bases not matched to a gene: 11. For the CDR3, the DNA is TGCAGCGTTGATCCCGGGAGGGCCTTAGCGTACAATGAGCAGTTCTTC. As protein: CSVDPGRALAYNEQFF.

The V gene is TRBV7-9, the J gene TRBJ2-2; D possibly corresponds to TRBD2 (6 bases). Trimming left V 2 bases short and J 5 bases short, with 12 bases between. This CDR3 comprises 15 residues. Germline V gene sequence: CDR1 SEHNR, CDR2 FQNEAQ (reference sequence). The DNA of the CDR3 is TGTGCCAGCAGCTTAAAGGGACTTCGTACCGGGGAGCTGTTTTTT. Amino acids: CASSLKGLRTGELFF.